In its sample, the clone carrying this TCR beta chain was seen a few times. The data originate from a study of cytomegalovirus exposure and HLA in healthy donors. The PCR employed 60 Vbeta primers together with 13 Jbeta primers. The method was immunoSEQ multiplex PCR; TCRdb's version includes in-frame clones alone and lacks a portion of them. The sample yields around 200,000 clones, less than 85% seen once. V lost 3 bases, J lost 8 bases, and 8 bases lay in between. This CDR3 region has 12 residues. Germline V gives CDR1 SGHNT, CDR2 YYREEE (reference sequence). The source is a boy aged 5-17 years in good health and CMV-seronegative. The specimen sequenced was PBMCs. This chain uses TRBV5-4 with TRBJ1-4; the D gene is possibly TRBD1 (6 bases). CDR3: CASSSDREKLFF. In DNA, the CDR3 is TGTGCCAGCAGCTCGGACAGAGAAAAACTGTTTTTT.